This T cell receptor (beta chain) is drawn from a study of blood T cell repertoires in COVID-19. Study as a whole: T cells, B-cell-depleted T cells, or PBMCs supplied cDNA or gDNA.

As processed by the authors: Estimates of nucleated cell counts were drawn from the amplification of reference gene primers. Clones were read by immunoSEQ multiplex PCR, and TCRdb kept only the in-frame ones, dropping some. The V and J calls and clone size were taken over from that table, and D and trimming were inferred from the DNA. Of more than 85,000 clones in the sample, about 90% were seen once. V gave up 1 base and J gave up 5 bases, with 14 bases separating them. Germline loops: CDR1 LGHDT, CDR2 YNNKEL (reference sequence). There are 15 residues in the CDR3. The receptor's source is a human donor in a cohort sampled during active COVID-19. The rearrangement uses TRBV3-1 (or the pseudogene TRBV3-2) and TRBJ2-5; no reliable D call. The source material was peripheral blood. The CDR3 region has the DNA TGTGCCAGCAGCCAAGCAACAATTCCCGGGGAGACCCAGTACTTC. Amino acids: CASSQATIPGETQYF.